The clone carrying this T cell receptor (beta chain) was seen a single time. These data belong to a study of blood T cell repertoires in COVID-19. Germline values: CDR1 MGHDK, CDR2 SYGVNS. The length of the CDR3 is 14 residues. Deletions cut 6 bases from V and 4 bases from J, with 12 bases between. TCRdb's table, derived via immunoSEQ multiplex PCR, lists solely in-frame clones and lacks some. The sample holds approximately 150,000 clones, about four fifths seen once. This chain links TRBV25-1 with TRBJ1-4; possible D gene TRBD1, 6 bases. The receptor was isolated from a human donor in a cohort sampled during active COVID-19. The sample comprised peripheral blood. The CDR3 loop is CASRQGKGNEKLFF. CDR3 nucleotides: TGTGCCAGCAGGCAGGGGAAGGGTAATGAAAAACTGTTTTTT.